Each of the 7 T cell receptor beta chains below was sequenced from the same sample in a study of T cell repertoires in cytomegalovirus infection. MiXCR was run by TCRdb on the reads, yielding one entry per CDR3 protein. The table records about 770,000 distinct CDR3 sequences, roughly 29% of them present only once. No antigens are known for them. The source was cultured CD8+ T cells from PBMCs, collected from culture after CMV antigen stimulation. Receptors originate from a human donor in good health (CMV status not recorded). Some clones in this sample may be carry-over from other donors' samples.

The sample holds a few counts of this clonotype. V usage is TRBV10-2 and J usage is TRBJ2-2; a possible D gene is TRBD2 (6 bases). Germline V gene data show CDR1 as WSHSY and CDR2 as SAAADI. This CDR3 spans 12 amino acids. Deletions cut 10 bases from V and 1 base from J, with 7 bases between. The CDR3 nucleotides read TGCGCCACCGGGGGGAACACCGGGGAGCTGTTTTTT. As protein: CATGGNTGELFF.

This clonotype was recorded a few times. This chain links TRBV7-9 with TRBJ2-1; TRBD1 matches at 10 bases. Germline V CDR1 and CDR2: SEHNR, FQNEAQ (reference sequence). V lost 4 bases, J lost 6 bases, and 30 bases stayed unmatched. The CDR3 covers 23 residues. The CDR3 protein is CASSYPSYPSDRGQTARGNEQFF. Written as DNA, the CDR3 is TGTGCCAGCAGCTATCCCTCTTATCCTAGTGACAGGGGGCAAACTGCAAGGGGCAATGAGCAGTTCTTC. The full variable domain, rest sourced from reference TRBV7-9 and TRBJ2-1, is DTGVSQNPRHKITKRGQNVTFRCDPISEHNRLYWYRQTLGQGPEFLTYFQNEAQLEKSRLLSDRFSAERPKGSFSTLEIQRTEQGDSAMYLCASSYPSYPSDRGQTARGNEQFFGPGTRLTVL.

The chain links TRBV27 to TRBJ1-1; no firm D call. The germline CDR1 and CDR2 sequences are MNHEY and SMNVEV (reference sequence). This CDR3 spans 13 amino acids. Trimming shortened V by 3 bases and J by 7 bases, and 12 bases separated the two germline ends. CDR3 amino acids: CASSFGVIGEAFF. The CDR3 bases are TGTGCCAGCAGTTTTGGCGTTATTGGTGAAGCTTTCTTT.

DNA for the CDR3: TGTGCCAGCAGCCAACCGGGGGGGCCCTACAATGAGCAGTTCTTC. It yields the protein CASSQPGGPYNEQFF. This sequence joins TRBV7-9 and TRBJ2-1, with 8 bases fitting TRBD2. The V segment lost 5 bases and the J segment 2 bases; nucleotides outside the gene matches: 5. The CDR3 contains 15 residues. Germline-derived CDR1 and CDR2 are SEHNR and FQNEAQ (reference sequence).

This clonotype was seen a single time. The gene calls are TRBV27 and TRBJ2-7; TRBD1 matches at 8 bases. Germline assignment: CDR1 MNHEY and CDR2 SMNVEV (reference sequence). Germline trimming cut 1 base from V and 3 bases from J; bases unmatched to any gene: 5. The CDR3 contains 15 residues. The CDR3 loop reads CASSLYPGQGYEQYV. In nucleotides, the CDR3 is TGTGCCAGCAGTTTATACCCCGGACAGGGCTACGAGCAGTACGTC.

The genes are TRBV7-9 and TRBJ1-1, with TRBD1 as a possible D gene (5 bases). Germline lookup yields CDR1 SEHNR and CDR2 FQNEAQ (reference sequence). V lost 5 bases to trimming and J lost 0 bases, with 10 bases between them. CDR3 size: 14 residues. For the CDR3, the DNA is TGTGCCAGCAGCAAGACAGTGATGAACACTGAAGCTTTCTTT. Translation: CASSKTVMNTEAFF.

The chain is built from TRBV12-3 or TRBV12-4 and TRBJ1-5; no reliable D call. The CDR3 consists of 15 residues. Trimming removed 3 bases at V and 0 bases at J, with 9 bases between. The CDR3 coding sequence is TGTGCCAGCAGTTTTTCGGCAGATAGCAATCAGCCCCAGCATTTT. Its translation: CASSFSADSNQPQHF.